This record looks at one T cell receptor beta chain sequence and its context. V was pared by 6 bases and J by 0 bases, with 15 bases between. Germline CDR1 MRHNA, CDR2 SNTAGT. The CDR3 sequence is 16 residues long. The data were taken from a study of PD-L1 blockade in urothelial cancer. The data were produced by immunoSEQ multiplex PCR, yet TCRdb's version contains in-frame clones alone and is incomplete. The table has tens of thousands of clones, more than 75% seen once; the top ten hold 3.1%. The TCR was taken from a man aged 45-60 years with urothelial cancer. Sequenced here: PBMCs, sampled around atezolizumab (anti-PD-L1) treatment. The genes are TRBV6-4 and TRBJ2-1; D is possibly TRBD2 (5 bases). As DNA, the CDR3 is TGTGCCAGCAGCCAAGCTCAGCGGAGCTCCTACAATGAGCAGTTCTTC. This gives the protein CASSQAQRSSYNEQFF.